This passage covers 3 T cell receptor beta chains from one sample sequenced in a study of multiple sclerosis patients with progressive multifocal leukoencephalopathy (dated by TCRdb to about 2019). Library prep was done by the immunoSEQ multiplex PCR assay. Imported from immuneACCESS, the table was reduced by TCRdb to in-frame sequences with V and J called. These copies leave out some clones; in studies compared against another copy, an unresolved V gene accounts for under half, and the cause of the remainder is not known. The sample yields about 32,000 clones; over 90% were counted once. Less than 2.5% of the sample goes to the ten largest clones. The time point tag for this specimen amounts to: before natalizumab initiation. Material: PBMCs. The source is a man aged 25-40 years with multiple sclerosis.

The CDR3 DNA follows: TGTGCCAGCAGACGACTAGCGGGATCAGGGGAGCAGTTCTTC. Translating gives CASRRLAGSGEQFF. V usage is TRBV27 and J usage is TRBJ2-1; the match to TRBD2 covers 11 bases. The V segment lost 6 bases and the J segment 10 bases; nucleotides outside the gene matches: 8. From germline, CDR1 is MNHEY and CDR2 SMNVEV (reference sequence). This CDR3 is built from 14 residues.

This clone was seen a single time. CDR3: CASSIGGRGQPQHF. The DNA of the CDR3 is TGTGCCAGTAGTATCGGGGGAAGGGGGCAGCCCCAGCATTTT. The chain has TRBV19 and TRBJ1-5; tentative D call: TRBD1 (6 bases). Germline V gives CDR1 LNHDA, CDR2 SQIVND (reference sequence). The CDR3 has 14 amino acids. Trimming cost V 3 bases and J 7 bases, with 13 bases left between them.

This clone showed up just once. Other nucleotide sequences from this sample produce the same CDR3. The CDR3 bases are TGTGCCAGCAGCCCCCCGATGGGACTGAACACTGAAGCTTTCTTT. Translation gives CASSPPMGLNTEAFF. The chain carries TRBV7-9 and TRBJ1-1, with D perhaps TRBD1 (5 bases). Deletions cut 5 bases from V and 0 bases from J, with 13 bases between. There are 15 residues in the CDR3. CDR1 is SEHNR and CDR2 is FQNEAQ in the germline V gene (reference sequence).